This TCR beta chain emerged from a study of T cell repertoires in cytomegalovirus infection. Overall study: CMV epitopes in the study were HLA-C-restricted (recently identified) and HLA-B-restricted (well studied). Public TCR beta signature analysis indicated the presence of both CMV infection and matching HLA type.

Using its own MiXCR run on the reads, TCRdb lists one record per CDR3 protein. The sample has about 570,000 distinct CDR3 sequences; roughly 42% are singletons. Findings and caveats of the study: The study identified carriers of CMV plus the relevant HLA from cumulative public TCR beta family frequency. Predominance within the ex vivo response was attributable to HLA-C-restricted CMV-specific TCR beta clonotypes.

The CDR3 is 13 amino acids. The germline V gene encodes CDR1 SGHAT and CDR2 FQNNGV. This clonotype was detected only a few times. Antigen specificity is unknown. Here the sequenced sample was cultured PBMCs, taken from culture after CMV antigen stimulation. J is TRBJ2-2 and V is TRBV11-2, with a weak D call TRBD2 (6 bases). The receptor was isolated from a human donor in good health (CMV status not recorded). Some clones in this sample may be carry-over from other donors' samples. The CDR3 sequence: CASPGGNTGELFF. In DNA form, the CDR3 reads TGTGCTTCCCCCGGGGGGAACACCGGGGAGCTGTTTTTT.